This is a list of T cell receptor beta chains from one sample in a study of OX40 agonist ivuxolimab in advanced cancers. Libraries were prepared by immunoSEQ multiplex PCR; TCRdb keeps only in-frame clonotypes and omits some of them. This sample yields about 44,000 clones, of which approximately 80% are seen a single time; approximately 5.1% belongs to the top ten. The sample consisted of CD4+ or CD8+ T cells sorted from blood, taken in a trial of the OX40 agonist ivuxolimab. Receptors originate from an adult with an advanced solid tumor such as melanoma, head and neck, liver or kidney cancer. Each CDR3 is given with its conserved first and last residue. A D gene is named only where the DNA matches it firmly. The size entry is marked missing in some rows and otherwise reads once, few, many or a size class.

V,J,D,size,DNA,CDR3
TRBV28,TRBJ1-2,NA,NA,TGTGCCAGCAGGACCTCGACAGCCTCGGTTTTAGTAGCTGGCTACACCTTC,CASRTSTASVLVAGYTF
TRBV7-8,TRBJ1-5,NA,NA,TGTGCCAGCGGAGAGATCGGCGGGGGGTCGGTTCTTCAGCCCCAGCATTTT,CASGEIGGGSVLQPQHF
TRBV28,TRBJ2-1,TRBD2,once,TGTGCCAGCAGCTCCTTAAGGGCGGGAGGAGGCCATGAGCAGTTCTTC,CASSSLRAGGGHEQFF
TRBV6-5,TRBJ2-3,NA,NA,TGTGCCAGCAGTATGGGGGGCGTTGGGACAGATACGCAGTATTTT,CASSMGGVGTDTQYF
TRBV19,TRBJ1-1,NA,once,TGTGCCAGTAGTAAGGGGGTTCACCTGAACACTGAAGCTTTCTTT,CASSKGVHLNTEAFF
TRBV6-5,TRBJ2-7,TRBD2,NA,TGTGCCAGCAGTACAGGGACTAGCGGGAGTCGGTACTTC,CASSTGTSGSRYF
TRBV4-3,TRBJ2-4,TRBD2,NA,TGCGCCAGCAGCCAAGAATGGGGAAATCTCGGACTAGGACGATGGGGCATTCAGTACTTC,CASSQEWGNLGLGRWGIQYF
TRBV28,TRBJ1-1,NA,NA,TGTGCCAGCACGGGGCCCCGGCTACTGGGAGCTTTCTTT,CASTGPRLLGAFF
TRBV27,TRBJ2-7,NA,once,TGTGCCAGCAGCTTTTCGGGGCTAGCTTGGAACGAGCAGTACTTC,CASSFSGLAWNEQYF
TRBV6-1,TRBJ2-7,NA,NA,TGTGCCAGCAGTGAAGGAGGCGGGGTTACCTACGAGCAGTACTTC,CASSEGGGVTYEQYF
TRBV18,TRBJ2-1,TRBD1,NA,TGTGCCAGCTCACGGATAACCCTCGGGACAGGTTACAATGAGCAGTTCTTC,CASSRITLGTGYNEQFF
TRBV9,TRBJ2-2,TRBD2,once,TGTGCCAGCAGCGTAGGACTAGCGGGAGGACTTAGGGAGCTGTTTTTT,CASSVGLAGGLRELFF
TRBV5-1,TRBJ1-1,TRBD1,NA,TGCGCCAGCAGCTCAACCGGGACAGGCACTGAAGCTTTCTTT,CASSSTGTGTEAFF
TRBV18,TRBJ1-5,TRBD1,NA,TGTGCCAGCTCACCGGAACAGGGGTTTCAGCCCCAGCATTTT,CASSPEQGFQPQHF
TRBV11-3,TRBJ1-2,TRBD1,NA,TGTGCCAGCAGCACAGGGGTTGGGGAAGGCTACACCTTC,CASSTGVGEGYTF
TRBV5-1,TRBJ2-5,NA,NA,TGCGCCAGCAGCTTGGTCGACGCGTTCCAAGAGACCCAGTACTTC,CASSLVDAFQETQYF
TRBV2,TRBJ2-3,NA,NA,TGTGCCAGCAGTCCTGATTCAGATACGCAGTATTTT,CASSPDSDTQYF
TRBV4-1,TRBJ2-3,TRBD1,NA,TGCGCCAGCAGCCACCTTTTCCGACAGGGGGATACGCAGTATTTT,CASSHLFRQGDTQYF
TRBV14,TRBJ2-5,NA,NA,TGTGCCAGCAGCCAATTGCCCATTGGGGCTGGCGGAGAGACCCAGTACTTC,CASSQLPIGAGGETQYF
TRBV30,TRBJ1-3,NA,NA,TGTGCCTGGAGTGAGGACAGAGGAAACACCATATATTTT,CAWSEDRGNTIYF
TRBV27,TRBJ2-7,TRBD1,NA,TGTGCCAGCAGTTTAAAAGGGACAGCCTACGAGCAGTACTTC,CASSLKGTAYEQYF
TRBV9,TRBJ2-2,NA,NA,TGTGCCAGCAGCGGGTCGGGAACCGCCGGGGAGCTGTTTTTT,CASSGSGTAGELFF
TRBV6-5,TRBJ1-1,NA,NA,TGTGCCAGCAGTTACCCAGGGTCGATGGTAGCTTTCTTT,CASSYPGSMVAFF
TRBV19,TRBJ1-2,NA,NA,TGTGCCAGTAGTATCACCCTCGACTTCTATGGCTACACCTTC,CASSITLDFYGYTF
TRBV11-3,TRBJ1-4,NA,once,TGTGCCAGCAGCCCCGGTCCGCCTCTTGAAAAACTGTTTTTT,CASSPGPPLEKLFF
TRBV10-2,TRBJ1-5,NA,NA,TGCGCGTCCGGCCGTCAGCCCCAGCATTTT,CASGRQPQHF
TRBV28,TRBJ2-1,NA,once,TGTGCCAGCAGTTTCCATGGACTACCGTTTTGGTTCTTC,CASSFHGLPFWFF
TRBV6-1,TRBJ2-2,TRBD2,few,TGTGCCAGCAGTGAAGCCCTAGCGGGAGGCGCGAACACCGGGGAGCTGTTTTTT,CASSEALAGGANTGELFF
TRBV28,TRBJ1-6,TRBD1,NA,TGTGCCAGCGGCCCGGACAGGCGGAATAATTCACCCCTCCACTTT,CASGPDRRNNSPLHF
TRBV28,TRBJ1-1,NA,NA,TGTGCCAGCAACTTTTTAAGGGAAGGTGGGTTTGTTGAAGCTTTCTTT,CASNFLREGGFVEAFF
TRBV10-3,TRBJ2-6,NA,NA,TGTGCCATCAGTGTGGAGAGCTCTGGGGCCAACGTCCTGACTTTC,CAISVESSGANVLTF
TRBV9,TRBJ1-1,NA,few,TGTGCCAGCAGCACGCGACAGCAGAGTGAAGCTTTCTTT,CASSTRQQSEAFF
TRBV29-1,TRBJ2-3,TRBD1,NA,TGCAGCACCGGACAGGTCGCAGATACGCAGTATTTT,CSTGQVADTQYF
TRBV7-9,TRBJ2-2,TRBD1,NA,TGTGCCAGCAGCTCTCCCGGGACAGGGCCCAACACCGGGGAGCTGTTTTTT,CASSSPGTGPNTGELFF
TRBV28,TRBJ1-6,NA,NA,TGTGCCAGCAGTCTGAGACAGAGATATAATTCACCCCTCCACTTT,CASSLRQRYNSPLHF
TRBV11-2,TRBJ2-2,NA,NA,TGTGCCAGCAGTTCCATAGTCGGGGAGCTGTTTTTT,CASSSIVGELFF
TRBV19,TRBJ2-1,NA,medium-sized,TGTGCCAGTAAAGGCGGGTTTGATGAGCAGTTCTTC,CASKGGFDEQFF
TRBV2,TRBJ2-3,TRBD1,NA,TGTGCCAGCACTGCCAGGGGGCGACCCGCAGATACGCAGTATTTT,CASTARGRPADTQYF
TRBV5-3,TRBJ2-7,NA,NA,TGTGCCAGAAGCTTGAAGGATTGCAGAATGTACGAGCAGTACTTC,CARSLKDCRMYEQYF
TRBV7-9,TRBJ2-5,NA,NA,TGTGCCAGCAGCTTAGAGTCCGGGGGTGAAGAGACCCAGTACTTC,CASSLESGGEETQYF
TRBV4-1,TRBJ2-7,TRBD1,NA,TGCGCCAGCAGCCGGACAGGGGAATACGAGCAGTACTTC,CASSRTGEYEQYF
TRBV11-2,TRBJ2-5,TRBD2,NA,TGTGCCAGCAGCTTCCTGGGACTACAAGAGACCCAGTACTTC,CASSFLGLQETQYF